This TCR beta chain was sequenced for a study of blood T cell repertoires in COVID-19. At the level of the study: Acute and convalescent COVID-19 samples came from the United States, Italy and Spain. T cells, B-cell-depleted T cells, or PBMCs supplied cDNA or gDNA.

In the authors' workflow: For nucleated cells, counts were estimated from reference gene primer amplification. The table came from immunoSEQ multiplex PCR; TCRdb's copy has only in-frame clones and leaves some out. D and trimming were read from the DNA, whereas the V and J calls and clone size are those reported in that table. The sample includes 150,000 to 200,000 clones, roughly 90% seen only once; the top ten take 1.6%. The ends lost 6 bases at V and 0 bases at J; junction bases unmatched: 5. Germline V gene sequence: CDR1 MNHEY, CDR2 SMNVEV (reference sequence). The CDR3 runs 15 residues. Material for sequencing was peripheral blood. The rearrangement links TRBV27 to TRBJ1-2; 9 bases map to TRBD1. The TCR was taken from a woman in her 50s with acute or convalescent COVID-19. The CDR3 protein is CASRIQGAANYGYTF. In nucleotides, the CDR3 is TGTGCCAGCAGAATACAGGGGGCTGCTAACTATGGCTACACCTTC.